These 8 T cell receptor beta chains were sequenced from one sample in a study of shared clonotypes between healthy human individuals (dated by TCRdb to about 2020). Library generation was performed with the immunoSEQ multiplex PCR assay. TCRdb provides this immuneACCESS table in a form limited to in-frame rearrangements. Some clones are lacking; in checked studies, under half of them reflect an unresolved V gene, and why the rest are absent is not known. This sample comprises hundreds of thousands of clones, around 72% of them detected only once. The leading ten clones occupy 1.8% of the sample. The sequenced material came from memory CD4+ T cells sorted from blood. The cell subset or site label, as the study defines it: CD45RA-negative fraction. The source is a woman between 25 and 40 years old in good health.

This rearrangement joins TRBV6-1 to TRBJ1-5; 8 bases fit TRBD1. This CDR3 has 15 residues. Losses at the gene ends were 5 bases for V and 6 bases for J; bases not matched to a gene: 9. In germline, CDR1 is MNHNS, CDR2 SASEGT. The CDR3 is CASSPPGQAAQPQHF. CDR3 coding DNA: TGTGCCAGCAGTCCTCCGGGACAGGCGGCTCAGCCCCAGCATTTT.

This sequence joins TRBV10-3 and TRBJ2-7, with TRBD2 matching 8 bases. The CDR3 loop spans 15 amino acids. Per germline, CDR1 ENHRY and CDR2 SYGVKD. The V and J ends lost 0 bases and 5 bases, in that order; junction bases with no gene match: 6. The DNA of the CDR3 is TGTGCCATCAGTGAGTCGCGGGGGGCCGCGGACGAGCAGTACTTC. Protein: CAISESRGAADEQYF.

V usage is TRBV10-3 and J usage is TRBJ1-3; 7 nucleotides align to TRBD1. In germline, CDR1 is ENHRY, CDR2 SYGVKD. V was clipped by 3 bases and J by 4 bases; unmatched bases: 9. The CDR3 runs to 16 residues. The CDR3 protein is CAISEGGGGVGNTIYF. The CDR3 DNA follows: TGTGCCATCAGTGAAGGAGGGGGCGGCGTAGGAAACACCATATATTTT.

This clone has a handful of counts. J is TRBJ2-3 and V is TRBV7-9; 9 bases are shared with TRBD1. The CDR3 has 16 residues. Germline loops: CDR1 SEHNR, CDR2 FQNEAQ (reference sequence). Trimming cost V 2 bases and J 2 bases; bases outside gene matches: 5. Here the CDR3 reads CASSLFGTGITDTQYF. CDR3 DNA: TGTGCCAGCAGCTTATTCGGGACAGGGATCACAGATACGCAGTATTTT. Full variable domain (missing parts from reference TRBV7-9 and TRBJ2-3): DTGVSQNPRHKITKRGQNVTFRCDPISEHNRLYWYRQTLGQGPEFLTYFQNEAQLEKSRLLSDRFSAERPKGSFSTLEIQRTEQGDSAMYLCASSLFGTGITDTQYFGPGTRLTVL.

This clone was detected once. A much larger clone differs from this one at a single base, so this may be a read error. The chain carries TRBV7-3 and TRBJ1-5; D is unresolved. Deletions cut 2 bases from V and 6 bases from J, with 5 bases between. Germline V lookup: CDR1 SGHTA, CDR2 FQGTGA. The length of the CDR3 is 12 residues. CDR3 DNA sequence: TGTGCCAGCAGCTTAGTAGGTCAGCCCCAGCATTTT. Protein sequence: CASSLVGQPQHF.

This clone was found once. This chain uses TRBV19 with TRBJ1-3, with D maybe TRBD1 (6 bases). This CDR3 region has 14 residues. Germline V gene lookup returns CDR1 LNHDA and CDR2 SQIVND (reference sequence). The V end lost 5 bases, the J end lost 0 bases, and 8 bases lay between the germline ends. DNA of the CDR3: TGTGCCAGTAGTCCGGGACACTCTGGAAACACCATATATTTT. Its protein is CASSPGHSGNTIYF.

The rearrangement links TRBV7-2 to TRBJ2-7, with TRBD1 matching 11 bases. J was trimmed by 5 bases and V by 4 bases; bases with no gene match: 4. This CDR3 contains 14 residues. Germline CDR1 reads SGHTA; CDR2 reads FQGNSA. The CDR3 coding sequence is TGTGCCAGCAGCTGGGACAGGGGGGTTGACGAGCAGTACTTC. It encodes CASSWDRGVDEQYF. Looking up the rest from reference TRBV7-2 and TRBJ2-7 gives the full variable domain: GAGVSQSPSNKVTEKGKDVELRCDPISGHTALYWYRQSLGQGLEFLIYFQGNSAPDKSGLPSDRFSAERTGGSVSTLTIQRTQQEDSAVYLCASSWDRGVDEQYFGPGTRLTVT.

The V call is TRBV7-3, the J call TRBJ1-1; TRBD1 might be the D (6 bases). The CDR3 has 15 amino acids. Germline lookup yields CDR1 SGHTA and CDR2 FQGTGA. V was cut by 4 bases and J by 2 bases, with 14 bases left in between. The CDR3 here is CASSSTGFGNTEAFF. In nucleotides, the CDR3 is TGTGCCAGCAGCTCGACAGGTTTCGGTAACACTGAAGCTTTCTTT. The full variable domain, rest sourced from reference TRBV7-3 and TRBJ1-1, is GAGVSQTPSNKVTEKGKYVELRCDPISGHTALYWYRQSLGQGPEFLIYFQGTGAADDSGLPNDRFFAVRPEGSVSTLKIQRTERGDSAVYLCASSSTGFGNTEAFFGQGTRLTVV.